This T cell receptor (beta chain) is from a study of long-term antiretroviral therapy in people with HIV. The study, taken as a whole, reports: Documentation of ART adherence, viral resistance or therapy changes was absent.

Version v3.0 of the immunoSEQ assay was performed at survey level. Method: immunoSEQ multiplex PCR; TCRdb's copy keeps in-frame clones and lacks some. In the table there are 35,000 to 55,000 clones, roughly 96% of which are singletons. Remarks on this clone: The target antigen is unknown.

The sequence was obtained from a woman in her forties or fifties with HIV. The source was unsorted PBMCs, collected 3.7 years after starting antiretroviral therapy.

The CDR3 DNA reads TGTGCCAGTAATGTCCCGGGACAGGGCCCTAATGAAAAACTGTTTTTT. This sequence encodes CASNVPGQGPNEKLFF. The rearrangement links TRBV19 to TRBJ1-4; TRBD1 agrees at 9 bases. The junction had 9 bases not matched to a gene; V was cut back by 7 bases and J by 3 bases. CDR3 size: 16 residues. CDR1 is LNHDA, CDR2 SQIVND, per germline (reference sequence).